The 10 T cell receptor beta chains below were found in one sample sequenced in a study of OX40 agonist ivuxolimab in advanced cancers. The data were produced by immunoSEQ multiplex PCR, yet TCRdb's version contains in-frame clones alone and is incomplete. The sample yields tens of thousands of clones, about 80% seen once. The sample was CD4+ or CD8+ T cells sorted from blood, taken in a trial of the OX40 agonist ivuxolimab. The receptors here all came from an adult with an advanced solid tumor such as melanoma, head and neck, liver or kidney cancer.

The genes are TRBV4-1 and TRBJ2-5; tentative D call: TRBD2 (5 bases). The V end was cut by 6 bases, the J end by 5 bases, with 10 bases between. Per germline, CDR1 MGHRA and CDR2 YSYEKL. The CDR3 has 12 residues. The CDR3 sequence: CASRGSEETQYF. In DNA, the CDR3 is TGCGCCAGCAGGGGGAGTGAGGAGACCCAGTACTTC.

The chain employs TRBV10-1 and TRBJ2-3; D is unclear. The V and J ends lost 3 bases and 2 bases respectively, with 9 bases between them. CDR3 size: 14 residues. Germline V lookup: CDR1 WNHNN, CDR2 SYGVQD (reference sequence). The CDR3 spells CASSDELVTDTQYF. In DNA, the CDR3 is TGCGCCAGCAGTGATGAGTTGGTCACAGATACGCAGTATTTT.

This clone is termed medium-sized (0.01 to 0.1%). The V call is TRBV19, the J call TRBJ2-7; D possibly corresponds to TRBD1 (6 bases). Germline lookup yields CDR1 LNHDA and CDR2 SQIVND (reference sequence). The CDR3 is 13 amino acids. V lost 5 bases, J lost 3 bases, and 11 bases lay in between. The CDR3, as DNA: TGTGCCAGTAGTTTACAGGGTTTCTACGAGCAGTACTTC. Protein sequence: CASSLQGFYEQYF.

This clone has just a few counts. CDR3 loop: CASSSLTGELFF. Here the CDR3 DNA reads TGTGCCAGCAGCTCCCTCACCGGGGAGCTGTTTTTT. This chain uses TRBV11-3 with TRBJ2-2; no reliable D call. The CDR3 length is 12 residues. Germline V gene lookup returns CDR1 SGHNT and CDR2 YENEEA. V lost 4 bases, J lost 4 bases, and 4 bases lay in between.

The J gene is TRBJ1-2, the V gene TRBV6-1; D is undetermined. Per germline, CDR1 MNHNS and CDR2 SASEGT. Trimming took 7 bases from V and 4 from J, leaving 7 bases between them. The CDR3 length is 11 residues. CDR3 sequence reads: CASMGFYGYTF. In DNA, the CDR3 is TGTGCCAGCATGGGCTTCTATGGCTACACCTTC.

The DNA for the CDR3 is TGTGCCAGCAGCGTAACAGGGTTGGAGAATGAAAAACTGTTTTTT. Its translation is CASSVTGLENEKLFF. The chain has TRBV9 and TRBJ1-4; maybe TRBD1 (6 bases). This CDR3 is built from 15 residues. V lost 1 base and J lost 5, with 12 bases in between. Germline CDR1 reads SGDLS; CDR2 reads YYNGEE.

This chain connects TRBV6-6 to TRBJ2-3; the D gene is possibly TRBD2 (5 bases). V lost 8 bases and J 0 bases, leaving 9 bases between the germline ends. Germline V CDR1 and CDR2: MNHNY, SVGAGI (reference sequence). This CDR3 comprises 13 residues. CDR3: CASEGGSTDTQYF. The CDR3 DNA reads TGTGCCAGCGAGGGCGGGAGCACAGATACGCAGTATTTT.

This clone was detected once. This rearrangement joins TRBV7-3 to TRBJ2-7, with D possibly being TRBD1 (6 bases). The CDR3 consists of 14 residues. V was pared by 5 bases and J by 3 bases, with 14 bases between. CDR1 is SGHTA and CDR2 is FQGTGA in the germline V gene. The CDR3 reads CASSASTGIYEQYF. The CDR3 DNA sequence: TGTGCCAGCAGCGCCAGTACAGGGATCTACGAGCAGTACTTC.

This chain links TRBV27 with TRBJ2-7; D is possibly TRBD1 or TRBD2 (5 bases each). The CDR3 is 13 residues long. In germline, CDR1 is MNHEY, CDR2 SMNVEV (reference sequence). Trimming cost V 3 bases and J 1 base, with 7 bases left between them. The chain's CDR3 is CASSLGESYEQYF. The CDR3 bases are TGTGCCAGCAGTTTGGGGGAGTCCTACGAGCAGTACTTC.

The genes are TRBV9 and TRBJ2-3, with 9 positions matching TRBD2. Trimming cost V 6 bases and J 5 bases; bases outside gene matches: 16. Germline V gene sequence: CDR1 SGDLS, CDR2 YYNGEE. This CDR3 is built from 17 residues. The CDR3 is CASNDDPAGGGGDTQYF. For the CDR3, the DNA is TGTGCCAGCAACGATGACCCAGCGGGGGGCGGCGGAGATACGCAGTATTTT.